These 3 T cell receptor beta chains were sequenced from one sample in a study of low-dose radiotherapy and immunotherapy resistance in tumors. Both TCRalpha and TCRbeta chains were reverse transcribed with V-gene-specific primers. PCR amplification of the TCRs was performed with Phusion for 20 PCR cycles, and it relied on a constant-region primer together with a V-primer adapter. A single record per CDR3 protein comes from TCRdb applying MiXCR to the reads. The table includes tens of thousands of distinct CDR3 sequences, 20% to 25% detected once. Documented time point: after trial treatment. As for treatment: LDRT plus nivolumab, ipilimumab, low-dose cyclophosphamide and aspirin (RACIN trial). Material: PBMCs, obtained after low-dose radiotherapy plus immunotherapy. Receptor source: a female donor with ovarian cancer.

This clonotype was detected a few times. The CDR3 is CATRDSGRDTDTQYF. Written as DNA, the CDR3 is TGTGCCACCAGAGACAGCGGGAGGGACACAGATACGCAGTATTTT. The chain carries TRBV24-1 and TRBJ2-3; 10 bases line up with TRBD2. The CDR3 contains 15 residues. The ends lost 7 bases at V and 2 bases at J; junction bases unmatched: 5. Per the germline V gene, CDR1 is KGHDR and CDR2 is SFDVKD.

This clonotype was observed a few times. CDR3 sequence reads: CASSVDEETQYF. The DNA of the CDR3 is TGTGCCAGCAGCGTAGATGAAGAGACCCAGTACTTC. The rearrangement uses TRBV9 and TRBJ2-5; D is ambiguous. V lost 0 bases to trimming and J lost 3 bases, with 3 bases between them. Germline-derived CDR1 and CDR2 are SGDLS and YYNGEE. This CDR3 is built from 12 residues.

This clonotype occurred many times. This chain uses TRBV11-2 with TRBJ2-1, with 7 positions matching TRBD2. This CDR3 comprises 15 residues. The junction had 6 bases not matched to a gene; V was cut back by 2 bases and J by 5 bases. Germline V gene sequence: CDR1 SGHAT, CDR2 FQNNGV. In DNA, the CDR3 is TGTGCCAGCAGCTTACATACCGGGGGGAACAATGAGCAGTTCTTC. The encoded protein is CASSLHTGGNNEQFF.